What follows describes a single T cell receptor (beta chain). This CDR3 has 13 residues. V gave up 8 bases and J gave up 2 bases, with 12 bases separating them. The data were taken from a study of blood T cell repertoires in COVID-19. Study at large: Specimens from acute and convalescent COVID-19 originated in the United States, Italy and Spain. PBMCs, B-cell-depleted T cells, or T cells were the source of the cDNA or gDNA that made up the material.

As handled by the study authors: By means of reference gene primer amplification, nucleated cell counts were estimated. The method was immunoSEQ multiplex PCR; TCRdb's version includes in-frame clones alone and lacks a portion of them. The DNA gave D and trimming, while V, J and clone size come from that table. The sample shows some 150,000 clones, roughly 87% of them seen only once. The chain is built from TRBV12-3 or TRBV12-4 and TRBJ1-1, with D possibly matching TRBD1 (5 bases). This sequence was found in a woman aged 60-70 years with active or convalescent COVID-19. Sequenced input: peripheral blood. In nucleotides, the CDR3 is TGTGCCAGCGGATTGACAGAAAACACTGAAGCTTTCTTT. Its protein is CASGLTENTEAFF.